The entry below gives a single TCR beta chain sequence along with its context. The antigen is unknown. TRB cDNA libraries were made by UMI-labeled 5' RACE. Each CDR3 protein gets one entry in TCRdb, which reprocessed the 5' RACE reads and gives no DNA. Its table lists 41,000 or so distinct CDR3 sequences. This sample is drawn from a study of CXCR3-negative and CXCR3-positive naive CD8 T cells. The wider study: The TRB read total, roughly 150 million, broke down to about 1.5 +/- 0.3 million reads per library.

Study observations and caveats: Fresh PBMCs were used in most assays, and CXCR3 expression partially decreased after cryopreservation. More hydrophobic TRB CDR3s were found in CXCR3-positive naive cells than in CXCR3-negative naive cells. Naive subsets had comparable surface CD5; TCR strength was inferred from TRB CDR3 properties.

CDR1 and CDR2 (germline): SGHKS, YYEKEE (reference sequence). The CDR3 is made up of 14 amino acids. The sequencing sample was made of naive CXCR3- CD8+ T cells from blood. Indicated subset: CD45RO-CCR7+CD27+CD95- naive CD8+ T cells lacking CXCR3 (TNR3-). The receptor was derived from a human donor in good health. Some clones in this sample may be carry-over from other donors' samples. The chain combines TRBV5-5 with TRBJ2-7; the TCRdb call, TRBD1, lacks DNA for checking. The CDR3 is CASSLRQGVYEQYF. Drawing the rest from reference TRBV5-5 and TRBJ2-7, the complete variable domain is DAGVTQSPTHLIKTRGQQVTLRCSPISGHKSVSWYQQVLGQGPQFIFQYYEKEERGRGNFPDRFSARQFPNYSSELNVNALLLGDSALYLCASSLRQGVYEQYFGPGTRLTVT.